This T cell receptor beta chain was retrieved from a study of blood T cell repertoires in COVID-19. Study summary: PBMCs, B-cell-depleted T cells, or T cells provided the cDNA or gDNA that made up the material.

Original handling: By means of reference gene primer amplification, nucleated cell counts were estimated. Assay: immunoSEQ multiplex PCR; the TCRdb copy retains only in-frame clones and omits some. V, J and clone size reflect that table, while D and trimming were determined from the DNA. The data contain about 200,000 clones, 70% to 85% of them singletons. The trim removed 1 base at V and 4 bases at J, leaving 2 bases unmatched. This CDR3 has 14 residues. Per germline, CDR1 MNHNY and CDR2 SVGAGI (reference sequence). The rearrangement joins TRBV6-6 to TRBJ2-7; 9 bases are shared with TRBD1. The source is a human donor with acute or convalescent COVID-19. The donor label of this sample is uncertain. Sequenced: peripheral blood. The DNA of the CDR3 is TGTGCCAGCAGTTACTTGGGACAGGGATACGAGCAGTACTTC. As protein: CASSYLGQGYEQYF.